This TCR beta chain stems from a study of cytotoxic CD8 clonotypes in ibrutinib-treated CLL (dated by TCRdb to about 2021). With regard to the full study: In this cohort, around 14 patients were treatment-naive and approximately twelve were relapsed/refractory, while roughly 17 had unmutated IGHV. Cryopreserved peripheral blood mononuclear cells were collected before treatment, at response, and at either disease progression or sustained remission. All remission and progressive disease samples were collected while patients were still receiving ibrutinib. Longitudinal samples were available for about 30% of the roughly 86 trial participants. Responses were partial in around 25 patients and complete in 2; after median approximately 67 months follow-up, some 15 stayed in remission and some twelve progressed. The response samples were drawn at a median of roughly eleven months into treatment, with a range of about 6 to 40 months. Samples averaged 255,043 productive templates and about 94,000 productive rearrangements.

The paper's findings and limits, for the study overall: Baseline clonality was found to be higher than that of age-matched healthy donors and was strongly correlated with circulating CD8+ T-cell counts. Public clonotypes were found to be uncommon and were observed to contract or remain stable during treatment; the increase in clonality was shown to reflect expansion of private clonotypes at ibrutinib response. Lymph node repertoires were not examined, and the timing of sampling was not matched between patients in sustained remission and those whose disease progressed. Clonality increased at ibrutinib response, stayed stable in sustained remission, and fell back toward baseline at progression.

Each clonotype received, on average, roughly 9.6x coverage in deep resolution sequencing performed on a MiSeq, where the target depth lay between 1 in 1 million and 1 in 200,000 T cells. TCR beta libraries were generated with the immunoSEQ hsTCRB Kit. Per the source publication's procedure: Data were analyzed with ImmunoSEQ Data Assistant and ImmunoSEQ Analyzer, with V, D and J genes assigned per IMGT definitions. Clonality, with values ranging from 0 to 1, was calculated as one minus the normalized Shannon entropy of productive rearrangement frequencies. Only overrepresented clonotypes making up at least 0.05% of the repertoire of each patient were included in the public clonotype analysis. Repertoires from about a dozen age-matched healthy donors in immuneACCESS were used as clonality controls. TCRdb took over this immuneACCESS table, retaining in-frame rearrangements with V and J assigned. Such tables are incomplete; in checked studies, under half of the missing clones stem from an unresolved V gene, and the remainder is unexplained. The DNA gave D and trimming, while V, J and clone size come from that table. This sample is represented by around 70,000 clones; around nine tenths of them were singletons. Approximately 3.1% of the sample is taken by the ten largest.

The sample's time point label is to be understood as: approximately eleven months on ibrutinib. Roughly 1.8 micrograms of genomic DNA were extracted from cryopreserved PBMCs for TCR beta library preparation. Longitudinal blood samples from CLL patients on ibrutinib monotherapy were analyzed using high-throughput TCR beta sequencing. The patients were enrolled in a single-center, open-label phase 2 trial of ibrutinib monotherapy. As to this clone: No cognate antigen has been identified for it. There are no base qualities to consult, and no much larger clone falls within one base.

From a lookup of the germline V gene, CDR1 and CDR2 are SNHLY and FYNNEI. The CDR3 spans 15 residues, from the cysteine through the phenylalanine. The sequence is cut down to CDR3 DNA, 45 bases in frame from base 1. Between the V and J ends, shortened by 6 bases and 1 base respectively, the junction contains 15 bases. This sequence originates from a human donor with chronic lymphocytic leukemia. The chain was built from TRBV2 and TRBJ1-1, with the D segment identity uncertain. The starting material was PBMCs, obtained after 12 months of ibrutinib treatment. The nucleotide sequence reads as follows: TGTGCCAGCAGAGAGAGACTACAGCGGAACACTGAAGCTTTCTTT. Its coded protein is CASRERLQRNTEAFF.